This T cell receptor (beta chain) was observed in a study of PD-1 blockade in classical Hodgkin lymphoma (TCRdb year 2020). Notes on the research overall: Nivolumab dosing was 3 mg/kg intravenously every 2 weeks, continuing until either disease progression or unacceptable toxicity. The study used TCR beta sequencing and CyTOF to define a peripheral blood immune signature of response to PD-1 blockade in classical Hodgkin lymphoma.

Genomic DNA was isolated using the Qiagen DNeasy kit from unsorted PBMCs as well as from negatively selected CD4+ and CD8+ fractions. Amplification of TCR beta CDR3 regions was done by immunoSEQ multiplex PCR with primers that anneal to V and J segments. A synthetic immune receptor repertoire was used to minimize amplification bias, and any remaining bias was removed computationally after sequencing. Concerning the study's data processing: Repertoire diversity was quantified as the Shannon entropy index using custom Python scripts. Unsorted, CD4+ and CD8+ repertoires were analyzed separately, except for combined analyses in which CD4+ and CD8+ sequences were merged in silico. Clonal expansion was defined as at least a 2-fold frequency increase after treatment relative to C1D1, with a pseudocount of 0.5 for undetected baseline clones. Singleton clones were defined as clones with 0 or 1 copy at C1D1, and non-singleton clones were defined as clones with 2 or more copies. Clones expanded in unsorted samples were assigned a CD4+, CD8+ or unknown annotation through matching of protein sequences in sorted samples from the same patient. Diversity changes from C1D1 to C4D1 were tested in paired samples using Wilcoxon tests. TCRdb carries this immuneACCESS record with in-frame sequences only. Its versions omit some clonotypes, under half of them owing to an unresolved V gene in the studies checked, with the rest unexplained. The V and J calls and clone size come from that table; D and trimming were worked out from the DNA. This sample has more than 50,000 clones in its table, and about nine tenths of those were observed once. The top ten clonotypes cover around 8.9% of the sample.

Notes on this clone: Its antigen has not been determined. Per-base qualities were not stored, and no clone one base away is much larger.

Overall study results and their limits: Trial patients with a complete response had baseline diversity similar to that of newly diagnosed patients, while partial responders and progressors had significantly lower diversity. Baseline TCR diversity was reported to be lower in newly diagnosed patients than in healthy donors, and even lower in relapsed/refractory patients. The study was restricted to a single clinical trial cohort, and the causes of repertoire differences, possibly disease activity or prior therapy, were left undefined. Lower diversity was observed in patients in whom nivolumab was started less than 1 year after ASCT, and these patients were excluded from later analyses so that confounding by immune reconstitution would be avoided. By C4D1, a significant rise was seen in CD4+ TCR diversity but not in CD8+ TCR diversity (p=0.0027 vs p=0.16), and the rise was most apparent among complete responders (p=0.02).

Interpreted using the paper, the time point label stands for: cycle 1 day 1 (C1D1), immediately before nivolumab initiation. Relapse after autologous stem cell transplantation had occurred in all trial patients, and cohorts A, B and C were distinguished by prior brentuximab vedotin exposure. The trial cohort comprised roughly 50 patients with relapsed/refractory classical Hodgkin lymphoma whose best overall responses were complete response, partial response or progressive disease. Trial patients were treated with single-agent nivolumab in the multi-cohort phase II CheckMate 205 trial. An independent review committee assessed best overall response by applying the 2007 International Working Group response criteria. PBMCs from the trial were collected at three points: immediately before nivolumab initiation (C1D1), and during therapy at cycle 2 day 1 and cycle 4 day 1. Peripheral blood was collected in 8 mL Vacutainer Cell Preparation Tubes, from which PBMCs were isolated by centrifugation and then cryopreserved.

The TCR sequence derives from a human donor with classical Hodgkin lymphoma. Here the sequenced sample was peripheral blood mononuclear cells (PBMCs), taken at baseline.

The DNA sequence reads TGCGCCAGCATTCACCCCATGGGCGGGACTGAAGCTTTCTTT. Its translation is CASIHPMGGTEAFF. This chain joins TRBV10-1 to TRBJ1-1, with no D gene named confidently. The junction shows trimming of 7 bases on V and 5 bases on J, plus 17 bases between the germline ends. Reading the germline V gene (reference sequence) gives CDR1 WNHNN and CDR2 SYGVQD. The CDR3 goes from the cysteine to the phenylalanine over 14 residues. Of all the DNA, just the CDR3 is kept, 42 bases in frame from base 1.